Described below is a single T cell receptor beta chain sequence and its context. Antigen: not known. The germline CDR1 and CDR2 sequences are KGHSH and LQKENI. Trimming removed 0 bases from V and 3 bases from J, with 12 bases in between. The CDR3 is 16 amino acids. The source of the sample is a study of T cells after yellow fever vaccination. Study-level points and caveats: The CD4 compartment and the CD8 compartment contained a small share of clonotypes in common.

One entry per CDR3 protein results from TCRdb running MiXCR on the 5' RACE reads. The sample holds 100,000 to 150,000 distinct CDR3 sequences, nearly 15% seen once. The sample here was CD8+ T cells sorted from PBMCs, taken 5 days after the yellow fever booster vaccination. This chain connects TRBV18 to TRBJ2-1; TRBD1 might be the D (5 bases). The sequence derives from a man in his late teens or twenties who received the YFV17D yellow fever vaccine. The CDR3 DNA follows: TGTGCCAGCTCACCACCTGGAGACAGAGTCTACAATGAGCAGTTCTTC. Protein product: CASSPPGDRVYNEQFF.